The 26 T cell receptor beta chains below come from one sample, sequenced in a study of T cells in Graves' hyperthyroidism and ophthalmopathy (dated by TCRdb to between 2018 and 2021). Library generation was performed with multiplex PCR. Sequencer: Illumina HiSeq 2000. TCR beta CDR3 regions were amplified from RNA transcripts. For the first round of RT-PCR on the TCR CDR3, the HTBI primer set was used together with the Qiagen OneStep RT-PCR kit. TCRdb reprocessed the public reads (quality trimming at Q25 with fastp, clone calling with MiXCR) and kept in-frame beta chains. Entries are consolidated by CDR3 protein sequence, retaining the most common genes and DNA. For this sample the table gives a few hundred thousand distinct CDR3 sequences, of which 15% to 18% were detected only once. Under 8% of the sample rests with the top ten. The sample taken for sequencing was blood. The receptors were sampled from a woman aged 30 to 39 with Graves' hyperthyroidism.

This clonotype has ten or more counts. This chain uses TRBV30 with TRBJ1-4; D gene unclear. The CDR3 extends over 13 amino acids. The germline gives CDR1 GTSNPN, CDR2 SVGIG (reference sequence). Trimming left V 1 base short and J 6 bases short, with 9 bases between. CDR3 sequence: CAWSGRVDEKLFF. CDR3 nucleotide sequence: TGTGCCTGGAGTGGTAGGGTCGATGAAAAACTGTTTTTT.

This clonotype was recorded at least ten times. The genes are TRBV2 and TRBJ2-1; tentatively, D is TRBD1 or TRBD2 (5 bases each). The V end was cut by 6 bases, the J end by 4 bases, with 22 bases between. The CDR3 length is 17 residues. Germline CDR1 is SNHLY and CDR2 is FYNNEI. CDR3 nucleotides: TGTGCCAGCAGCGCCCCTCTTTCGGGACGCGGGTACAATGAGCAGTTCTTC. This encodes CASSAPLSGRGYNEQFF.

The chain combines TRBV28 with TRBJ2-7; D is tentatively TRBD1 or TRBD2 (6 bases each). This CDR3 has 13 residues. The V gene's germline CDR1 is MDHEN and CDR2 SYDVKM. The ends were cut back, 6 bases at V and 1 base at J, with 10 bases in the middle. CDR3 DNA sequence: TGTGCCAGCAGGCCGGGGGCTTCCTACGAGCAGTACTTC. It encodes CASRPGASYEQYF.

In this sample, this clonotype turned up a few times. J is TRBJ2-1 and V is TRBV27; 14 bases line up with TRBD2. The germline V gene encodes CDR1 MNHEY and CDR2 SMNVEV (reference sequence). The CDR3 consists of 16 residues. J lost 8 bases, V lost 4 bases, and 7 bases had no gene match. CDR3 DNA sequence: TGTGCCAGCAGTTCCCGTATGGGACTAGCGGGAGATGAGCAGTTCTTC. It translates to CASSSRMGLAGDEQFF.

The chain links TRBV7-9 to TRBJ1-6, with 7 bases lining up with TRBD1. The CDR3 contains 16 residues. Germline values: CDR1 SEHNR, CDR2 FQNEAQ (reference sequence). J gave up 8 bases and V 5 bases, and 12 bases lay outside the gene matches. CDR3 sequence: CASSDIRQGYDSPLHF. The CDR3 DNA follows: TGTGCCAGCAGCGATATCAGACAGGGATATGATTCACCCCTCCACTTT.

This clonotype was observed many times. This sequence joins TRBV14 and TRBJ2-7; the D is unclear. This CDR3 is 13 amino acids long. V was shortened by 4 bases and J by 2 bases, with 9 bases between the two germline ends. Germline values: CDR1 SGHDN, CDR2 FVKESK. The CDR3 is CASSLVRTYEQYF. In nucleotides, the CDR3 is TGTGCCAGCAGCCTAGTCCGTACCTACGAGCAGTACTTC.

The chain uses TRBV4-1 and TRBJ2-3; D gene ambiguous. The V gene's germline CDR1 is MGHRA and CDR2 YSYEKL. The CDR3 spans 13 residues. Trimming took off 2 bases at V and 5 bases at J, with 8 bases between the two ends. The CDR3 here is CASSQWEEDTQYF. The CDR3 DNA is TGCGCCAGCAGCCAATGGGAAGAAGATACGCAGTATTTT.

The table lists this clonotype with many counts. The rearrangement uses TRBV3-1 and TRBJ2-7, with D maybe TRBD2 (5 bases). The germline V gene encodes CDR1 LGHDT and CDR2 YNNKEL (reference sequence). With 3 bases removed from V and 3 bases from J, the gap between germline ends came to 9 bases. CDR3 length: 13 residues. CDR3 nucleotides: TGTGCCAGCAGCCAGTCTGGACTCTACGAGCAGTACTTC. It codes for CASSQSGLYEQYF.

This clonotype showed up many times. The chain links TRBV7-9 to TRBJ2-1; 11 bases are a match to TRBD1. V lost 5 bases to trimming and J lost 2 bases; unmatched junction nucleotides: 8. The germline V gene has CDR1 SEHNR and CDR2 FQNEAQ (reference sequence). There are 17 residues in the CDR3. The CDR3 DNA sequence: TGTGCCAGCAGCCCGACAGGGGACAGGGGGACCTACAATGAGCAGTTCTTC. Protein sequence: CASSPTGDRGTYNEQFF.

As concerns this clonotype: With a much larger clone just one base away, this may be a read error. The J gene is TRBJ2-3, the V gene TRBV27; 8 nucleotides match TRBD2. The CDR3 contains 16 residues. Losses at the gene ends were 5 bases for V and 2 bases for J; bases not matched to a gene: 9. Germline V gene sequence: CDR1 MNHEY, CDR2 SMNVEV (reference sequence). The CDR3 region has the DNA TGTGCCAGCAGTGACCCCGGGACTAGTTTCACAGATACGCAGTATTTT. As protein: CASSDPGTSFTDTQYF.

On this clonotype: With a much larger clone just one base away, this may be a read error. V usage is TRBV11-2 and J usage is TRBJ2-6, with D perhaps TRBD1 (5 bases). This CDR3 contains 14 residues. Germline V gene sequence: CDR1 SGHAT, CDR2 FQNNGV. The CDR3 nucleotides read TGTGCCAGCAGCTACGGCCCTGGGGCCAACATCCTGACTTTC. Amino acid sequence: CASSYGPGANILTF.

This chain uses TRBV10-1 with TRBJ1-3; D possibly corresponds to TRBD1 (5 bases). Germline V gene lookup returns CDR1 WNHNN and CDR2 SYGVQD (reference sequence). This CDR3 comprises 17 residues. The V end was cut by 11 bases, the J end by 0 bases, with 23 bases between. CDR3 amino acids: CAAQERAGPSSGNTIYF. The CDR3 DNA reads as TGCGCCGCCCAAGAGCGGGCGGGACCAAGCTCTGGAAACACCATATATTTT.

This clonotype was recorded at least ten times. The chain recombines TRBV3-1 with TRBJ1-5, with D possibly being TRBD1 (6 bases). V was cut by 6 bases and J by 6 bases, with 18 bases left in between. Germline CDR1 reads LGHDT; CDR2 reads YNNKEL (reference sequence). The CDR3 contains 15 residues. CDR3 sequence reads: CASSPNGGAGQPQHF. The DNA for the CDR3 is TGTGCCAGCAGTCCTAATGGGGGGGCGGGTCAGCCCCAGCATTTT.

This clonotype was observed many times. This sequence joins TRBV7-2 and TRBJ2-7, with no clear D. V dropped 1 base and J dropped 1 base, with 8 bases sitting between them. The CDR3 covers 14 residues. Germline V gene sequence: CDR1 SGHTA, CDR2 FQGNSA. The CDR3 spells CASSLVYSSYEQYF. The CDR3 DNA reads as TGTGCCAGCAGCTTAGTTTACAGTTCCTACGAGCAGTACTTC. Full variable domain (missing parts from reference TRBV7-2 and TRBJ2-7): GAGVSQSPSNKVTEKGKDVELRCDPISGHTALYWYRQSLGQGLEFLIYFQGNSAPDKSGLPSDRFSAERTGGSVSTLTIQRTQQEDSAVYLCASSLVYSSYEQYFGPGTRLTVT.

This clonotype came up many times. The CDR3 here is CASSLTLGSRSYNEQFF. The CDR3 coding sequence is TGTGCCAGCAGCTTGACTCTAGGATCGAGGTCTTACAATGAGCAGTTCTTC. The genes are TRBV11-2 and TRBJ2-1; D unclear. The CDR3 is 17 amino acids. The germline V and J ends were trimmed by 3 bases and 4 bases, with 19 bases remaining between them. Germline CDR1 SGHAT, CDR2 FQNNGV.

As to this clonotype: A read error may explain this, as a much larger clone is one base away. The chain is built from TRBV12-3 or TRBV12-4 and TRBJ1-3; D is unclear. The CDR3 covers 13 residues. V dropped 5 bases and J dropped 0 bases, with 5 bases sitting between them. As DNA, the CDR3 is TGTGCCAGCAGTGGGGACTCTGGAAACACCATATATTTT. This gives the protein CASSGDSGNTIYF.

This clonotype was seen many times. J is TRBJ2-7 and V is TRBV27; 9 nucleotides agree with TRBD2. V was clipped by 4 bases and J by 9 bases; unmatched bases: 7. Per germline, CDR1 MNHEY and CDR2 SMNVEV (reference sequence). The CDR3 length is 13 residues. CDR3 region: CASSSDSGSVQYF. The DNA of the CDR3 is TGTGCCAGCAGTTCGGATAGCGGGAGTGTGCAGTACTTC.

In this sample, this clonotype turned up a few times. The gene calls are TRBV29-1 and TRBJ2-7; D may match TRBD1 or TRBD2 (5 bases each). The CDR3 covers 13 residues. Trimming left V 4 bases short and J 0 bases short, with 10 bases between. The germline gives CDR1 SQVTM, CDR2 ANQGSEA. CDR3 bases: TGCAGCGTTGTAACGGGGCGCTCCTACGAGCAGTACTTC. Amino acid sequence: CSVVTGRSYEQYF.

This clonotype was recorded at least ten times. V is TRBV7-9 and J is TRBJ2-1; TRBD2 matches 10 bases. Losses at the gene ends were 3 bases for V and 0 bases for J; bases not matched to a gene: 14. The length of the CDR3 is 20 residues. From germline, CDR1 is SEHNR and CDR2 FQNEAQ (reference sequence). CDR3 region: CASSFPRTSGAGPSYNEQFF. Written as DNA, the CDR3 is TGTGCCAGCAGCTTCCCGCGGACTAGCGGAGCCGGGCCCTCCTACAATGAGCAGTTCTTC.

This clonotype appeared a few times. The chain uses TRBV29-1 and TRBJ2-6; D uncertain. The CDR3 totals 15 residues. The germline gives CDR1 SQVTM, CDR2 ANQGSEA. Trimming took 0 bases from V and 0 from J, leaving 6 bases between them. The CDR3 region is CSVEDHRSGANVLTF. CDR3 bases: TGCAGCGTTGAAGATCATCGCTCTGGGGCCAACGTCCTGACTTTC.

This clonotype showed up many times. The J gene is TRBJ2-7, the V gene TRBV27; 8 nucleotides match TRBD2. With V trimmed by 0 bases and J by 4 bases, 5 bases remained unmatched. CDR3 length: 15 residues. Per the germline V gene, CDR1 is MNHEY and CDR2 is SMNVEV (reference sequence). CDR3 sequence (DNA): TGTGCCAGCAGTTTATCAAGTAGCGGGATTTACGAGCAGTACTTC. Amino acid sequence: CASSLSSSGIYEQYF.

The gene calls are TRBV18 and TRBJ1-6, with D maybe TRBD1 (6 bases). Trimming removed 0 bases at V and 10 bases at J, with 16 bases between. Germline CDR1 and CDR2: KGHSH and LQKENI. The CDR3 consists of 16 residues. The DNA of the CDR3 is TGTGCCAGCTCACCACCGGCACAGGGAAATAGATCACCCCTCCACTTT. Translated, it gives CASSPPAQGNRSPLHF.

This clonotype was counted many times. V is TRBV12-3 or TRBV12-4 and J is TRBJ1-1; D gene ambiguous. With 7 bases removed from V and 0 bases from J, the gap between germline ends came to 15 bases. CDR3 length: 15 residues. The CDR3 here is CASKFRTSMNTEAFF. In DNA, the CDR3 is TGTGCCAGCAAATTTAGAACTTCCATGAACACTGAAGCTTTCTTT.

The chain joins TRBV6-1 to TRBJ2-1; D call uncertain. The CDR3 has 15 amino acids. Germline V gives CDR1 MNHNS, CDR2 SASEGT. Trimming pared 4 bases from V and 7 bases from J, leaving 17 bases between. CDR3 region: CASSGGSTLRNEQFF. The CDR3 nucleotides are TGTGCCAGCAGTGGGGGTAGTACGCTTCGAAATGAGCAGTTCTTC.

This chain joins TRBV6-1 and TRBJ2-7; tentative D call: TRBD1 (7 bases). The CDR3 consists of 15 residues. V lost 6 bases and J 4 bases, leaving 19 bases between the germline ends. CDR1 is MNHNS, CDR2 SASEGT, per germline. The CDR3 region has the DNA TGTGCCAGCAGAGCGGAGGGGGCGGGAATGTACGAGCAGTACTTC. Its protein is CASRAEGAGMYEQYF.

The chain links TRBV14 to TRBJ1-1, with D uncertain. The CDR3 has 14 residues. Germline V gene data show CDR1 as SGHDN and CDR2 as FVKESK. The germline V and J ends were trimmed by 5 bases and 0 bases, with 10 bases remaining between them. CDR3 protein: CASSSYPMNTEAFF. CDR3 in DNA: TGTGCCAGCAGCTCATACCCCATGAACACTGAAGCTTTCTTT.